These 12 T cell receptor beta chains share one sample of origin, sequenced in a study of blood T cell repertoires in COVID-19. The repertoire was sequenced with immunoSEQ multiplex PCR; TCRdb's copy has only in-frame clones and lacks some. The data hold some 140,000 clones, with approximately 78% observed a single time. Sequenced material: peripheral blood. The receptor source for this set is a man aged 80 or over with acute or convalescent COVID-19.

The genes are TRBV7-6 and TRBJ1-4; 10 bases are a match to TRBD1. The CDR3 extends over 20 amino acids. The germline CDR1 and CDR2 sequences are SGHVS and FNYEAQ. The junction had 13 bases not matched to a gene; V was cut back by 3 bases and J by 0 bases. The CDR3 DNA follows: TGTGCCAGCAGCTTCGAAACCGGGACAGGGGTTTTTGCAACTAATGAAAAACTGTTTTTT. Encoded protein: CASSFETGTGVFATNEKLFF.

CDR3 region: CASSLAAGWDVGYTF. The CDR3 DNA reads as TGCGCCAGCAGCTTGGCGGCAGGGTGGGATGTTGGCTACACCTTC. The gene calls are TRBV5-1 and TRBJ1-2; possible D gene TRBD1, 5 bases. Germline V lookup: CDR1 SGHRS, CDR2 YFSETQ. V lost 0 bases and J 7 bases, leaving 16 bases between the germline ends. This CDR3 spans 15 amino acids.

This chain links TRBV2 with TRBJ1-2; possible D gene TRBD1, 6 bases. This CDR3 comprises 15 residues. Germline V gene data show CDR1 as SNHLY and CDR2 as FYNNEI. Trimming cost V 6 bases and J 8 bases, with 22 bases left between them. CDR3 residues: CASRLQGYLMGGYTF. CDR3 nucleotides: TGTGCCAGCAGGCTACAGGGCTACCTGATGGGAGGCTACACCTTC.

This chain uses TRBV5-6 with TRBJ2-7; possibly TRBD1 for D (5 bases). The CDR3 runs to 13 residues. Germline loops: CDR1 SGHDT, CDR2 YYEEEE. Trimming took 5 bases from V and 1 from J, leaving 10 bases between them. CDR3 sequence: CASSRQGSYEQYF. Here the CDR3 DNA reads TGTGCCAGCAGTCGTCAGGGTTCCTACGAGCAGTACTTC.

The V and J genes are TRBV5-4 and TRBJ2-7; the match to TRBD2 covers 9 bases. CDR1 SGHNT and CDR2 YYREEE come from the germline V gene (reference sequence). The CDR3 is 14 amino acids. The V and J ends lost 4 bases and 7 bases, in that order; junction bases with no gene match: 9. The CDR3 sequence: CASSQAGGPREQYV. The DNA of the CDR3 is TGTGCCAGCAGCCAAGCGGGGGGCCCGCGGGAGCAGTACGTC.

V gene TRBV2 combines with J gene TRBJ2-5, with 7 bases matching TRBD2. The CDR3 length is 15 residues. The germline V gene encodes CDR1 SNHLY and CDR2 FYNNEI. V was pared by 5 bases and J by 2 bases, with 8 bases of the junction left unmatched. The CDR3 sequence: CASSLSGAIQETQYF. CDR3 nucleotide sequence: TGTGCCAGCAGTCTCAGCGGGGCCATACAAGAGACCCAGTACTTC.

The V gene is TRBV3-1 (or the pseudogene TRBV3-2), the J gene TRBJ2-3, with 11 bases that match TRBD2. This CDR3 has 17 residues. Germline CDR1 and CDR2: LGHDT and YNNKEL (reference sequence). V shed 3 bases, J shed 3 bases, and the junction held 8 bases outside the gene matches. This CDR3 is CASSQGLAARATDTQYF. The CDR3 bases are TGTGCCAGCAGCCAGGGACTAGCGGCAAGGGCGACAGATACGCAGTATTTT.

This clone was picked up one time. This chain links TRBV5-1 with TRBJ2-3; the D gene is possibly TRBD1 (6 bases). Germline values: CDR1 SGHRS, CDR2 YFSETQ. This CDR3 comprises 15 residues. The V and J ends lost 3 bases and 0 bases respectively, with 11 bases between them. The CDR3 loop reads CASSSTGMSTDTQYF. CDR3 sequence (DNA): TGCGCCAGCAGCTCGACAGGTATGAGCACAGATACGCAGTATTTT.

The J gene is TRBJ2-7, the V gene TRBV6-6, with 9 bases aligning to TRBD1. The CDR3 runs 15 residues. CDR1 is MNHNY and CDR2 is SVGAGI in the germline V gene (reference sequence). V shed 0 bases and J 5 bases; nucleotides not matched to a gene: 5. The CDR3 loop reads CASSYSMDRGHEQYV. For the CDR3, the DNA is TGTGCCAGCAGTTACTCGATGGACAGGGGCCACGAGCAGTACGTC.

The DNA for the CDR3 is TGTGCCAGCAGCTTGTTTCAGGGGGCGAATTCACCCCTCCACTTT. Translating gives CASSLFQGANSPLHF. This chain uses TRBV5-4 with TRBJ1-6; 8 bases are a match to TRBD1. After removal of 1 base from V and 7 bases from J, the junction contained 4 bases not matched to a gene. Germline CDR1 and CDR2: SGHNT and YYREEE (reference sequence). The CDR3 is 15 residues long.

The chain recombines TRBV6-1 with TRBJ2-5; 7 bases agree with TRBD1. The CDR3 covers 15 residues. CDR1 and CDR2 from the germline V gene are MNHNS and SASEGT. J lost 4 bases, V lost 2 bases, and 7 bases had no gene match. The CDR3 sequence: CASSEYLGGRETQYF. For the CDR3, the DNA is TGTGCCAGCAGTGAATATCTAGGGGGCCGAGAGACCCAGTACTTC.

This clone was detected a few times. V usage is TRBV5-6 and J usage is TRBJ2-3; 12 positions agree with TRBD2. Germline-derived CDR1 and CDR2 are SGHDT and YYEEEE. V lost 4 bases to trimming and J lost 7 bases; unmatched junction nucleotides: 10. The CDR3 length is 16 residues. The CDR3: CASSPTLAGGLNTQYF. CDR3 nucleotide sequence: TGTGCCAGCAGCCCGACACTAGCGGGGGGATTAAATACGCAGTATTTT. Variable domain in full (rest from reference TRBV5-6 and TRBJ2-3): DAGVTQSPTHLIKTRGQQVTLRCSPKSGHDTVSWYQQALGQGPQFIFQYYEEEERQRGNFPDRFSGHQFPNYSSELNVNALLLGDSALYLCASSPTLAGGLNTQYFGPGTRLTVL.